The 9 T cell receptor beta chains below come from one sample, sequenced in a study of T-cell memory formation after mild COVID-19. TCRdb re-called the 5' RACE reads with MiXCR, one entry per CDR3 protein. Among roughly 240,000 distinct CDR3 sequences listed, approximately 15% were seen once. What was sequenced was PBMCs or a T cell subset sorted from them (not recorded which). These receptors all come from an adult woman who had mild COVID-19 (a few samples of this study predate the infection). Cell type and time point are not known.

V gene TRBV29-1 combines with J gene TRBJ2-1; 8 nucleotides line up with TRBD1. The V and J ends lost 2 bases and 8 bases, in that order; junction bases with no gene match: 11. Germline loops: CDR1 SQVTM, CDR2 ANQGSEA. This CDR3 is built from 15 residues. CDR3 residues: CSVESGVTGVDEQFF. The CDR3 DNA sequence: TGCAGCGTTGAATCGGGGGTGACAGGGGTGGATGAGCAGTTCTTC.

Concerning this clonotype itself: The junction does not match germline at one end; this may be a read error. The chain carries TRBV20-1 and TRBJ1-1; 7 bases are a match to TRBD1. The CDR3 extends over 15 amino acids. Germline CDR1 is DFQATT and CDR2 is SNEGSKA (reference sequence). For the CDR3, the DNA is TGCAGTGCCAGTGCCCTCAGGGGGGGGAACACTGTAGCTTTCTTT. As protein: CSASALRGGNTVAFF.

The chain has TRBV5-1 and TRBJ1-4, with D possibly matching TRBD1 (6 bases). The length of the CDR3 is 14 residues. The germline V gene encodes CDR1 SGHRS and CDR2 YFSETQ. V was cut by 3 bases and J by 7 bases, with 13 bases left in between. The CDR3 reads CASSSMGQGEKLFF. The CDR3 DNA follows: TGCGCCAGCAGCTCTATGGGACAAGGTGAAAAACTGTTTTTT.

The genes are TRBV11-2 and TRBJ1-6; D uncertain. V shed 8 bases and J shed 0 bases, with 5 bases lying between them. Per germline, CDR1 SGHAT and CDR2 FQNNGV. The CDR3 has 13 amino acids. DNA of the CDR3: TGTGCCAGCCGAAGCTCCTATAATTCACCCCTCCACTTT. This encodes CASRSSYNSPLHF.

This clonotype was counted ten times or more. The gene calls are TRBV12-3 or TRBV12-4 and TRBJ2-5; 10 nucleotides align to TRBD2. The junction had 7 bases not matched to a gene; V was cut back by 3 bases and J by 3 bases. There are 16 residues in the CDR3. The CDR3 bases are TGTGCCAGCAGTTTTGGCTTAGCGGGAGGTAAAGAGACCCAGTACTTC. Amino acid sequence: CASSFGLAGGKETQYF.

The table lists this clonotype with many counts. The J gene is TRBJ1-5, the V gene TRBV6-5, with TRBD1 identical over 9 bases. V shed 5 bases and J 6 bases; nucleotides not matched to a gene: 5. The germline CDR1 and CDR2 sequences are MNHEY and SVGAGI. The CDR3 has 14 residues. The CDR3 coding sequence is TGTGCCAGCAGTCGGGACAGGGTGAGTCAGCCCCAGCATTTT. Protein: CASSRDRVSQPQHF.

CDR3: CASRPGLAGYQETQYF. The CDR3 coding sequence is TGTGCCAGCAGGCCTGGGCTAGCGGGGTACCAAGAGACCCAGTACTTC. The chain combines TRBV7-6 with TRBJ2-5, with 9 positions matching TRBD2. The V gene end was trimmed by 6 bases and the J gene end by 0 bases; junction bases not matched to a gene: 8. Looked up from germline, CDR1 is SGHVS and CDR2 is FNYEAQ. This CDR3 is built from 16 residues. The whole variable domain, filled in from reference TRBV7-6 and TRBJ2-5, reads GAGVSQSPRYKVTKRGQDVALRCDPISGHVSLYWYRQALGQGPEFLTYFNYEAQQDKSGLPNDRFSAERPEGSISTLTIQRTEQRDSAMYRCASRPGLAGYQETQYFGPGTRLLVL.

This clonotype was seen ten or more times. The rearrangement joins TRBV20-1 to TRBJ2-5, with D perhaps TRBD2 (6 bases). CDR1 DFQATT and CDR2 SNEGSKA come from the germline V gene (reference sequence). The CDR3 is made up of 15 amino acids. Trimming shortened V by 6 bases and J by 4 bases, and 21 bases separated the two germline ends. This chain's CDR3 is CSANGGAELAETQYF. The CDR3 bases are TGCAGTGCCAACGGAGGGGCCGAGTTAGCAGAGACCCAGTACTTC.

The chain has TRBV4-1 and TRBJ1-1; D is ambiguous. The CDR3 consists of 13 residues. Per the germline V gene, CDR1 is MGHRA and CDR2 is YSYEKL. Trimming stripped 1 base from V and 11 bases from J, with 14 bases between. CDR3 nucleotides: TGCGCCAGCAGCCAAGGCCCTGGCATACGGGCTTTCTTT. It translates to CASSQGPGIRAFF.